Presented here are 5 T cell receptor beta chains from one specimen sequenced in a study of identical twins. TCRdb independently ran MiXCR on the 5' RACE reads; one entry per CDR3 protein. The profile covers hundreds of thousands of distinct CDR3 sequences, with 8% to 9% appearing a single time and roughly 0.97% taken by the ten largest. This sample was shared with a second study, whose subject was yellow fever vaccine responses in identical twins.

Material: PBMCs. The receptors here all came from a woman aged 18 to 35 in good health.

The rearrangement uses TRBV20-1 and TRBJ2-3; 8 nucleotides line up with TRBD2. The CDR3 is made up of 14 amino acids. The germline V gene has CDR1 DFQATT and CDR2 SNEGSKA (reference sequence). The ends lost 5 bases at V and 4 bases at J; junction bases unmatched: 8. In DNA, the CDR3 is TGCAGTGCTTCGCTGAGCGGGAGATCAGATACGCAGTATTTT. This gives the protein CSASLSGRSDTQYF.

This clonotype was observed a handful of times. J is TRBJ2-3 and V is TRBV6-1, with no clear D. The V and J ends lost 8 bases and 5 bases respectively, with 8 bases between them. The V gene's germline CDR1 is MNHNS and CDR2 SASEGT. The CDR3 runs to 11 residues. CDR3 protein: CASPFKDTQYF. In nucleotides, the CDR3 is TGTGCCAGCCCCTTTAAAGATACGCAGTATTTT.

The CDR3 DNA reads TGTGCCAGCACCCGCGGAGGATTGCCAGGAGATTATTTTAGCAATCAGCCCCAGCATTTT. Its translation is CASTRGGLPGDYFSNQPQHF. The chain employs TRBV12-3 or TRBV12-4 and TRBJ1-5, with D unresolved. This CDR3 region has 20 residues. Deletions cut 7 bases from V and 0 bases from J, with 28 bases between.

This clonotype was counted a few times. The chain joins TRBV28 to TRBJ2-5; D possibly corresponds to TRBD1 (6 bases). V lost 6 bases and J 5 bases, leaving 22 bases between the germline ends. Germline V gene sequence: CDR1 MDHEN, CDR2 SYDVKM. The CDR3 totals 16 residues. The CDR3 spells CASRVTGSRTGETQYF. DNA of the CDR3: TGTGCCAGCAGAGTCACAGGGAGTAGGACCGGGGAGACCCAGTACTTC.

This clonotype came up a few times. The chain joins TRBV7-9 to TRBJ2-1; TRBD2 matches at 8 bases. With V trimmed by 5 bases and J by 1 base, 10 bases remained unmatched. Germline V gives CDR1 SEHNR, CDR2 FQNEAQ (reference sequence). The CDR3 has 17 residues. This chain's CDR3 is CASSITLSGTSYNEQFF. CDR3 nucleotides: TGTGCCAGCAGCATTACCCTTAGCGGGACTTCCTACAATGAGCAGTTCTTC.